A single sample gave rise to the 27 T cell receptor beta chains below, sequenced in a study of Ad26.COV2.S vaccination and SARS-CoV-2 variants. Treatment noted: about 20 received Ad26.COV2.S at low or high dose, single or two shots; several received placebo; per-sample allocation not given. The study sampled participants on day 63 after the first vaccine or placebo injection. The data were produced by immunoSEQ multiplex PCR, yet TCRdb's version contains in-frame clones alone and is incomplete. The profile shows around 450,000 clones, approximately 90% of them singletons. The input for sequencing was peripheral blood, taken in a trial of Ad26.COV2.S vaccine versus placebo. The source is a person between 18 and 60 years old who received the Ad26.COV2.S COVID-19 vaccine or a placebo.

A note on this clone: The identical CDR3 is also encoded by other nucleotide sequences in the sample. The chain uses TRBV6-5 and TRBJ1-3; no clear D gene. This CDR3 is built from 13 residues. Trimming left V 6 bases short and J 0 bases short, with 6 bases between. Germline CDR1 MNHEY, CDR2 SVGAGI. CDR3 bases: TGTGCCAGCAGCCGGGCCTCTGGAAACACCATATATTTT. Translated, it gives CASSRASGNTIYF.

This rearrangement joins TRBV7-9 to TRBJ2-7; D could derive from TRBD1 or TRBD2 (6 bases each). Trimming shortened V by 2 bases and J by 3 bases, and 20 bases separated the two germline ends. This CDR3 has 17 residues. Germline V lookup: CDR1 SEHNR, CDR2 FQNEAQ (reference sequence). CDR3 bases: TGTGCCAGCAGCTTATCGGAGGGGGTCGTTGGTTACTACGAGCAGTACTTC. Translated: CASSLSEGVVGYYEQYF.

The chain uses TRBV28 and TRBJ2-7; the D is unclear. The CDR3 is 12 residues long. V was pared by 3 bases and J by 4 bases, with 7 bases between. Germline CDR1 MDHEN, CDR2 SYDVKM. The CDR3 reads CASSFSIYEQYF. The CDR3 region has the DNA TGTGCCAGCAGTTTTTCCATATACGAGCAGTACTTC.

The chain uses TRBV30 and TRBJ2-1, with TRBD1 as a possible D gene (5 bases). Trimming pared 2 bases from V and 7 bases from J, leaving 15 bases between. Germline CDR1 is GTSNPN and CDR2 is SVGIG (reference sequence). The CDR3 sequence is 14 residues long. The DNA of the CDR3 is TGTGCCTGGAGTTGGGCAGGGAAGGAAAATGAGCAGTTCTTC. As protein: CAWSWAGKENEQFF.

The CDR3 DNA follows: TGTGCCAGCAGTTCCGTTTTGGTCAGGGAGGAGACCCAGTACTTC. This translates into CASSSVLVREETQYF. The V and J genes are TRBV28 and TRBJ2-5; D may match TRBD1 or TRBD2 (5 bases each). Trimming pared 4 bases from V and 5 bases from J, leaving 17 bases between. Germline CDR1 is MDHEN and CDR2 is SYDVKM. The CDR3 length is 15 residues.

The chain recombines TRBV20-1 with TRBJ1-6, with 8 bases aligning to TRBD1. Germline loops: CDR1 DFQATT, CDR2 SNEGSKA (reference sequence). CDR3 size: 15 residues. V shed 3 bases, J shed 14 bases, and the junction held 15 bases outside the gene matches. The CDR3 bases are TGCAGTGCTAGTGATCCGACAGGGGAACCGGCGGCCCTCCACTTT. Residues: CSASDPTGEPAALHF.

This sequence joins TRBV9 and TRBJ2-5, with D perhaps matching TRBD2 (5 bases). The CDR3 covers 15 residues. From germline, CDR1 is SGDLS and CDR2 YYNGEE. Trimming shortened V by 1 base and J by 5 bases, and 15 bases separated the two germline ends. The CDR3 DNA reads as TGTGCCAGCAGCGTAATCCAGGCAGGCGGGGAGACCCAGTACTTC. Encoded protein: CASSVIQAGGETQYF.

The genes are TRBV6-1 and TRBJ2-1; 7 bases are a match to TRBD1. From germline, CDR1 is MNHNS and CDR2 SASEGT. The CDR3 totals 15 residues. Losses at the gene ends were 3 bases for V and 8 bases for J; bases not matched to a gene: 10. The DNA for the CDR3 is TGTGCCAGCAGTGAGGTTTCAGGGGGAAGGGATGAGCAGTTCTTC. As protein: CASSEVSGGRDEQFF.

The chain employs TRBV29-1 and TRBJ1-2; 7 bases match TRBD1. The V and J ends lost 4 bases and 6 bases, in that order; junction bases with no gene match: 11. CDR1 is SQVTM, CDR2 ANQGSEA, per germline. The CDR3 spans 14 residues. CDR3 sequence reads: CSVGTADRMDGYTF. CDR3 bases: TGCAGCGTTGGGACCGCGGACAGGATGGATGGCTACACCTTC.

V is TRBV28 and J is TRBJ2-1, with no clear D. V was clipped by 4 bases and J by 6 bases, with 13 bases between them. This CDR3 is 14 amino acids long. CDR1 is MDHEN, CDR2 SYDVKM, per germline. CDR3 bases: TGTGCCAGCAGTTCCGAGAAGGCCTTCAATGAGCAGTTCTTC. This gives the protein CASSSEKAFNEQFF.

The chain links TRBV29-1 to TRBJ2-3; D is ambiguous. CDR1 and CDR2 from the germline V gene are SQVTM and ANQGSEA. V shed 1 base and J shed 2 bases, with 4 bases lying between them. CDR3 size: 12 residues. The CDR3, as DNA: TGCAGCGTTGAAGGGTACACAGATACGCAGTATTTT. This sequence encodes CSVEGYTDTQYF.

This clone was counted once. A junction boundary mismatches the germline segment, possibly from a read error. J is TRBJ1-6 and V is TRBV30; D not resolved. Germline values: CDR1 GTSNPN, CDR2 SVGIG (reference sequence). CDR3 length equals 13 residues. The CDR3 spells CAWTPAYDSPLHF. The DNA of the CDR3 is TGTGCCTGGACTCCCGCCTATGATTCACCCCTCCACTTT. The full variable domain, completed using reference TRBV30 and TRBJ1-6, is SQTIHQWPATLVQPVGSPLSLECTVEGTSNPNLYWYRQAAGRGLQLLFYSVGIGQISSEVPQNLSASRPQDRQFILSSKKLLLSDSGFYLCAWTPAYDSPLHFGNGTRLTVT.

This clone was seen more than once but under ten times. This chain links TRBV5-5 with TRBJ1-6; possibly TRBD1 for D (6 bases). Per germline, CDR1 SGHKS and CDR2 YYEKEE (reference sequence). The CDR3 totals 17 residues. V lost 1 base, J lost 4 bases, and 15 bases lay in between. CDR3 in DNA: TGTGCCAGCAGCTTGATGGGGGGCGCGGGGTATAATTCACCCCTCCACTTT. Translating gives CASSLMGGAGYNSPLHF.

This CDR3 reads CASSYQPQGNTEAFF. CDR3 bases: TGTGCCAGCAGTTACCAGCCGCAGGGGAACACTGAAGCTTTCTTT. V gene TRBV6-6 combines with J gene TRBJ1-1; a possible D gene is TRBD1 (5 bases). The CDR3 length is 15 residues. Trimming took 2 bases from V and 1 from J, leaving 11 bases between them. CDR1 MNHNY and CDR2 SVGAGI come from the germline V gene (reference sequence).

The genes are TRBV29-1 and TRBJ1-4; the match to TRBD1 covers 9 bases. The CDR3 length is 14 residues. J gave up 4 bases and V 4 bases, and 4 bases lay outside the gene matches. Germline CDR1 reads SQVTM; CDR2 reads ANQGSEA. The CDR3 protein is CSVGPGQGNEKLFF. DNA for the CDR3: TGCAGCGTTGGACCGGGACAGGGTAATGAAAAACTGTTTTTT.

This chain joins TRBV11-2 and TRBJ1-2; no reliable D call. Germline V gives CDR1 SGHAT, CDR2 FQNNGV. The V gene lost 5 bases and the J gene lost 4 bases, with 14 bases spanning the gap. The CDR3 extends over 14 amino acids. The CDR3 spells CASSTVDWIYGYTF. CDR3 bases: TGTGCCAGCAGCACCGTGGACTGGATCTATGGCTACACCTTC.

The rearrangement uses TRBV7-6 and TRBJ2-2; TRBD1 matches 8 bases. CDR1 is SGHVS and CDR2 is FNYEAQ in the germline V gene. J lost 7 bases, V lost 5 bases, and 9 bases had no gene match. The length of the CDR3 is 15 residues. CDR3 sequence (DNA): TGTGCCAGCAGCCAAACAGGGGGGCTAGGCGGGGAGCTGTTTTTT. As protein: CASSQTGGLGGELFF.

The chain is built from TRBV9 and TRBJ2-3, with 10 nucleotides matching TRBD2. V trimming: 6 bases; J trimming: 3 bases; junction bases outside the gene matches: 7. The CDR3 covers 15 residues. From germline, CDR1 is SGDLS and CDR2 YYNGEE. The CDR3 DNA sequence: TGTGCCAGCACCCAACTAGCGGGGAGGACAGATACGCAGTATTTT. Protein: CASTQLAGRTDTQYF. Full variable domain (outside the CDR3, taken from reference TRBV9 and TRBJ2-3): DSGVTQTPKHLITATGQRVTLRCSPRSGDLSVYWYQQSLDQGLQFLIQYYNGEERAKGNILERFSAQQFPDLHSELNLSSLELGDSALYFCASTQLAGRTDTQYFGPGTRLTVL.

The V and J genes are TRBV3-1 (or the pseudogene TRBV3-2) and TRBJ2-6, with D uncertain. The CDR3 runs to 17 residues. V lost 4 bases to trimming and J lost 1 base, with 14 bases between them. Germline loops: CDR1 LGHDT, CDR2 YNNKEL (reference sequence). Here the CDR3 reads CASSPEISSSGANVLTF. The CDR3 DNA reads TGTGCCAGCAGCCCGGAGATATCTTCGTCTGGGGCCAACGTCCTGACTTTC.

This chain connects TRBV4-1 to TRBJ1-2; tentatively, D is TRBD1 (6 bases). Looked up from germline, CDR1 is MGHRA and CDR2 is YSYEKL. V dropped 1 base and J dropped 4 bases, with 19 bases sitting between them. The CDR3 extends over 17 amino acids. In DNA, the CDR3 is TGCGCCAGCAGCCAAGCCACCCCGGGGGGCCGGGGCTATGGCTACACCTTC. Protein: CASSQATPGGRGYGYTF.

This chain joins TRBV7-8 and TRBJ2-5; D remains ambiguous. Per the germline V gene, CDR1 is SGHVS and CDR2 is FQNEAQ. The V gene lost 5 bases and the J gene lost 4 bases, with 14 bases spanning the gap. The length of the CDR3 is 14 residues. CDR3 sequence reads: CASSVLIPGETQYF. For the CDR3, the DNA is TGTGCCAGCAGCGTTCTTATCCCCGGAGAGACCCAGTACTTC.

The CDR3 DNA follows: TGTGCCAGCTCACCGAGACAGGGTGGGGCAGATACGCAGTATTTT. This sequence encodes CASSPRQGGADTQYF. The chain carries TRBV18 and TRBJ2-3, with TRBD1 matching over 7 bases. The CDR3 is made up of 15 amino acids. Per germline, CDR1 KGHSH and CDR2 LQKENI. V gave up 3 bases and J gave up 4 bases; unmatched junction bases: 7.

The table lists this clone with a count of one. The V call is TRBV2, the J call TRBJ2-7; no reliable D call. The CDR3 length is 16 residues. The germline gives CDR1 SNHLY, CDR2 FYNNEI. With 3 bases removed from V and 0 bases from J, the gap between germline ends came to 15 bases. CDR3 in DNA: TGTGCCAGCAGTGACCCGCCGGCCCCGAGCTCCTACGAGCAGTACTTC. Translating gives CASSDPPAPSSYEQYF.

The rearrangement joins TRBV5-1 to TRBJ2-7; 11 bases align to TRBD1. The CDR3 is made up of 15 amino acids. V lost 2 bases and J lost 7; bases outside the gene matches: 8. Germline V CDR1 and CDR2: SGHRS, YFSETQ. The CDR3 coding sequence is TGCGCCAGCAGCTTCGGACAGGGGGCGTCGGGAGAGCAGTACTTC. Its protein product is CASSFGQGASGEQYF.

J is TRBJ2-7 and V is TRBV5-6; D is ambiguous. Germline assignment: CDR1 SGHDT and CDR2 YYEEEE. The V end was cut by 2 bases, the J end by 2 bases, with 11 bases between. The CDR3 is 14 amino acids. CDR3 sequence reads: CASSFGSRPYEQYF. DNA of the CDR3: TGTGCCAGCAGCTTTGGGTCCCGGCCCTACGAGCAGTACTTC.

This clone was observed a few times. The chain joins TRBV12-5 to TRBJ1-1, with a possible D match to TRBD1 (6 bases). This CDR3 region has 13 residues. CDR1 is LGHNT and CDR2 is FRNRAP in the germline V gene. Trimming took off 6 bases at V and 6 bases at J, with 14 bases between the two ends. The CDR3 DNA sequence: TGTGCTAGTGGCAAACAGGGAACAGCTGAAGCTTTCTTT. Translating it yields CASGKQGTAEAFF.

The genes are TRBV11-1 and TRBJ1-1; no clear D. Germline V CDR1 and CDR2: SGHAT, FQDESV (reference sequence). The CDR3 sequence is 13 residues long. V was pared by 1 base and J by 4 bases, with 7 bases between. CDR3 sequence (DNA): TGTGCCAGCAGCTTAGTGGCAGCCACTGAAGCTTTCTTT. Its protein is CASSLVAATEAFF.